This T cell receptor beta chain was documented in a study of spatial heterogeneity in lung cancer. Whole-study findings and limits: Expanded tumor TCRs that were ubiquitous appeared in blood more at resection than follow-up.

This clonotype was counted between two and nine times. Its antigen is still unknown. TCR cDNA molecules each carried a unique molecular identifier. TCRdb redid the calling of the 5' RACE reads with MiXCR, one entry per CDR3 protein. The sample shows roughly 60,000 distinct CDR3 sequences, approximately 8.9% of them seen only once. Deletions cut 0 bases from V and 4 bases from J, with 15 bases between. This CDR3 has 16 amino acids. Germline V gene lookup returns CDR1 MGHRA and CDR2 YSYEKL. This sample's time point: sample taken at primary tumor resection. Whole RNA, isolated from tumor, nontumor lung or frozen PBMC, was sequenced without prior sorting.

The chain uses TRBV4-1 and TRBJ1-2, with D maybe TRBD1 (5 bases). The sample here was PBMCs, taken at surgery. The clonotype was recovered from a female donor with early-stage non-small cell lung cancer. In DNA, the CDR3 is TGCGCCAGCAGCCAAGAGGGGTCAGGGATTGGCTATGGCTACACCTTC. Encoded protein: CASSQEGSGIGYGYTF.